The entry below gives a single T cell receptor (beta chain) sequence along with its context. The data were taken from a study of lymphopenia after photon versus proton radiotherapy. The method was immunoSEQ multiplex PCR; TCRdb's version includes in-frame clones alone and lacks a portion of them. This sample yields about 70,000 clones, of which about 87% are seen a single time; under 14% belongs to the top ten. Per the germline V gene, CDR1 is SGHAT and CDR2 is FQNNGV. Trimming pared 0 bases from V and 5 bases from J, leaving 10 bases between. The CDR3 consists of 14 residues. The sequencing here drew on peripheral blood, taken from a patient treated with proton-based radiotherapy. The receptor comes from an elderly man with esophageal cancer. The rearrangement uses TRBV11-2 and TRBJ2-5; a weak D match, TRBD2 (5 bases). CDR3 bases: TGTGCCAGCAGCTTAGATCGGCTAGCTGAGACCCAGTACTTC. This translates into CASSLDRLAETQYF.